This T cell receptor beta chain was profiled in a study of cytomegalovirus exposure and HLA in healthy donors. Findings of the study overall: Researchers reported that a few CMV-associated chains were confirmed in vitro as CMV antigen-specific. TCR beta V- and J-gene trimming, according to a later analysis, was linked to a missense DCLRE1C variant. Per published accounts, TCR beta sequences correctly predicted the HLA-A and HLA-B alleles of most subjects.

PCR primers comprised 60 Vbeta and 13 Jbeta primers. Here immunoSEQ multiplex PCR was the method, and the copy in TCRdb shows in-frame clones only, minus some. Here the sample spans 100,000 to 150,000 clones, approximately 82% being singletons. On this clone itself: Its target is not known.

This TCR came from a boy aged 2 to 10 in good health and CMV-seronegative. Material: PBMCs.

The CDR3, as DNA: TGTGCCAGTATGCAGGATGGGGCATCCATGAACACTGAAGCTTTCTTT. This gives the protein CASMQDGASMNTEAFF. V usage is TRBV19 and J usage is TRBJ1-1; D perhaps matches TRBD1 (5 bases). The CDR3 spans 16 residues. Germline CDR1 and CDR2: LNHDA and SQIVND (reference sequence). Trimming left V 7 bases short and J 0 bases short, with 18 bases between.